The present T cell receptor (beta chain) was sequenced within a study of shared clonotypes between healthy human individuals. Study results and caveats: On the whole, naive subsets had larger estimated richness than memory subsets had.

Repertoires were generated with immunoSEQ multiplex PCR, while TCRdb's copy carries only in-frame clones and drops some. There are approximately 700,000 clones in the sample; roughly 72% occur only once, and roughly 1.9% lies in the top ten. The CDR3 has 15 residues. From germline, CDR1 is MNHNS and CDR2 SASEGT. The germline V and J ends were trimmed by 7 bases and 3 bases, with 19 bases remaining between them. About this clone itself: Antigen unknown.

The sequenced sample consisted of memory CD4+ T cells sorted from blood. Described subset: CD45RA-negative fraction. The V and J genes are TRBV6-1 and TRBJ2-7; perhaps TRBD1 as D (6 bases). The TCR comes from a young woman in good health. CDR3 protein: CASTSPGQNFYEQYF. In nucleotides, the CDR3 is TGTGCCAGCACTAGCCCGGGACAAAATTTCTACGAGCAGTACTTC.